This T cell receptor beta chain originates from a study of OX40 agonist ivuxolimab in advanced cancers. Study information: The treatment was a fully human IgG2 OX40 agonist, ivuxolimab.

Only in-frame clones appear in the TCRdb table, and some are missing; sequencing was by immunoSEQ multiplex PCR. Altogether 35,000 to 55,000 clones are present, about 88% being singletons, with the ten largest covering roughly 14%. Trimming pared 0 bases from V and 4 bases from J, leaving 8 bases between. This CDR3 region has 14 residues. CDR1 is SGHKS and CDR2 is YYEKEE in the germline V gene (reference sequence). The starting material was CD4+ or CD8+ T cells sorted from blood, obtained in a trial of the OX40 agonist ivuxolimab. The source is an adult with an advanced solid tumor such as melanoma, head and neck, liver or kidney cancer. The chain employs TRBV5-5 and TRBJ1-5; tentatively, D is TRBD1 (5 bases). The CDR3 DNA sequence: TGTGCCAGCAGCTTGGTCTGGGGGAATCAGCCCCAGCATTTT. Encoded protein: CASSLVWGNQPQHF.